The 30 T cell receptor beta chains below come from one sample, sequenced in a study of T cell responses to AZD1222 COVID-19 vaccine. Only in-frame clones appear in the TCRdb table, and some are missing; sequencing was by immunoSEQ multiplex PCR. This sample has more than 95,000 clones, with 70% to 90% found just once. Sequenced here: peripheral blood, sampled on day 0 of AZD1222 vaccination. The receptors were gathered from an adult in good health.

This clone was recorded a few times. This chain connects TRBV4-3 to TRBJ1-3; D is perhaps TRBD1 (5 bases). Looked up from germline, CDR1 is LGHNA and CDR2 is YSLEER. The ends were cut back, 4 bases at V and 5 bases at J, with 9 bases in the middle. The CDR3 has 13 residues. The CDR3 nucleotides read TGCGCCAGCAGCCCAGGGACTCGAAACACCATATATTTT. Amino acids: CASSPGTRNTIYF.

This sequence joins TRBV11-2 and TRBJ2-7; D unclear. The germline V gene encodes CDR1 SGHAT and CDR2 FQNNGV. Trimming removed 2 bases from V and 2 bases from J, with 10 bases in between. This CDR3 has 14 residues. CDR3 loop: CASSLNMHPYEQYF. The CDR3 DNA sequence: TGTGCCAGCAGCTTAAATATGCACCCCTACGAGCAGTACTTC. The full variable domain, with the rest looked up from reference TRBV11-2 and TRBJ2-7, is EAGVAQSPRYKIIEKRQSVAFWCNPISGHATLYWYQQILGQGPKLLIQFQNNGVVDDSQLPKDRFSAERLKGVDSTLKIQPAKLEDSAVYLCASSLNMHPYEQYFGPGTRLTVT.

The CDR3 DNA follows: TGTGCCAGCAGTTTAGGGGGGAATCTAGCGGGCTCCTACAATGAGCAGTTCTTC. It codes for CASSLGGNLAGSYNEQFF. The V call is TRBV28, the J call TRBJ2-1, with 8 bases fitting TRBD2. Germline-derived CDR1 and CDR2 are MDHEN and SYDVKM. The CDR3 is made up of 18 amino acids. The V gene end was trimmed by 2 bases and the J gene end by 0 bases; junction bases not matched to a gene: 9. The entire variable domain, with the rest obtained from reference TRBV28 and TRBJ2-1, is as follows: DVKVTQSSRYLVKRTGEKVFLECVQDMDHENMFWYRQDPGLGLRLIYFSYDVKMKEKGDIPEGYSVSREKKERFSLILESASTNQTSMYLCASSLGGNLAGSYNEQFFGPGTRLTVL.

The rearrangement links TRBV2 to TRBJ2-1, with D unresolved. The CDR3 is 14 amino acids. Germline V gives CDR1 SNHLY, CDR2 FYNNEI. V was pared by 7 bases and J by 9 bases, with 19 bases between. CDR3 DNA: TGTGCCAGCACTTTAGTAATTGCAACGAGTGAGCAGTTCTTC. Translation gives CASTLVIATSEQFF.

This clone has just one count. The chain couples TRBV18 to TRBJ2-7, with TRBD1 identical over 8 bases. The CDR3 runs to 13 residues. The V segment lost 3 bases and the J segment 7 bases; nucleotides outside the gene matches: 5. The germline V gene has CDR1 KGHSH and CDR2 LQKENI. The CDR3 nucleotides are TGTGCCAGCTCACCCGGACAGGGCGAGGAGCAGTACTTC. It translates to CASSPGQGEEQYF.

The V gene is TRBV27, the J gene TRBJ2-7, with D perhaps matching TRBD2 (7 bases). The germline V gene encodes CDR1 MNHEY and CDR2 SMNVEV (reference sequence). The CDR3 spans 17 residues. V was trimmed by 6 bases and J by 3 bases, leaving 24 bases between them. The CDR3 DNA reads TGTGCCAGCAGCCTAACGATAATAGGGGGGGCTAACTACGAGCAGTACTTC. It specifies CASSLTIIGGANYEQYF.

The chain uses TRBV2 and TRBJ2-7; the match to TRBD1 covers 7 bases. This CDR3 region has 12 residues. Germline CDR1 reads SNHLY; CDR2 reads FYNNEI. V dropped 5 bases and J dropped 3; count of bases not matched to a gene: 1. The chain's CDR3 is CASSRDSYEQYF. DNA of the CDR3: TGTGCCAGCAGTCGGGACAGCTACGAGCAGTACTTC.

The V gene is TRBV5-5, the J gene TRBJ1-2; D not certain. Germline loops: CDR1 SGHKS, CDR2 YYEKEE (reference sequence). Trimming removed 4 bases at V and 8 bases at J, with 18 bases between. The CDR3 has 14 residues. The CDR3 DNA reads TGTGCCAGCAGCCGCGAGGATAGGGTCTGGGGCTACACCTTC. Translation gives CASSREDRVWGYTF.

This chain joins TRBV6-6 and TRBJ2-1; 9 nucleotides line up with TRBD2. Germline values: CDR1 MNHNY, CDR2 SVGAGI (reference sequence). Losses at the gene ends were 7 bases for V and 2 bases for J; bases not matched to a gene: 9. CDR3 length equals 16 residues. The CDR3 coding sequence is TGTGCCAGCAACTCATTGAGCGGGAGGACCTACAATGAGCAGTTCTTC. This encodes CASNSLSGRTYNEQFF.

V gene TRBV27 combines with J gene TRBJ1-2; the match to TRBD1 covers 12 bases. The CDR3 spans 15 residues. Unmatched junction bases numbered 10, after V lost 6 bases and J lost 8 bases. CDR1 and CDR2 (germline): MNHEY, SMNVEV (reference sequence). CDR3 sequence: CASSLGQGAVRGYTF. CDR3 in DNA: TGTGCCAGCAGCCTGGGACAGGGGGCAGTACGAGGCTACACCTTC.

V gene TRBV28 combines with J gene TRBJ1-1, with D unclear. The germline V gene encodes CDR1 MDHEN and CDR2 SYDVKM. With 3 bases removed from V and 2 bases from J, the gap between germline ends came to 10 bases. The CDR3 runs to 14 residues. The CDR3 reads CASSFYAGNTEAFF. CDR3 nucleotide sequence: TGTGCCAGCAGTTTCTATGCTGGAAACACTGAAGCTTTCTTT.

The rearrangement uses TRBV9 and TRBJ1-2; D remains ambiguous. Trimming left V 4 bases short and J 3 bases short, with 13 bases between. The CDR3 is 14 amino acids. Germline values: CDR1 SGDLS, CDR2 YYNGEE. This chain's CDR3 is CASSHRGRYYGYTF. DNA for the CDR3: TGTGCCAGCAGCCACCGCGGACGTTACTATGGCTACACCTTC.

The rearrangement uses TRBV2 and TRBJ1-5; tentative D call: TRBD1 (6 bases). The germline CDR1 and CDR2 sequences are SNHLY and FYNNEI. The CDR3 covers 15 residues. Trimming took 4 bases from V and 0 from J, leaving 10 bases between them. Written as DNA, the CDR3 is TGTGCCAGCAGTGGACAGGTTAATAGCAATCAGCCCCAGCATTTT. Its protein product is CASSGQVNSNQPQHF.

V is TRBV12-3 or TRBV12-4 and J is TRBJ1-4; weak D call: TRBD1 (5 bases). With 3 bases removed from V and 13 bases from J, the gap between germline ends came to 9 bases. CDR3 length: 11 residues. The CDR3 bases are TGTGCCAGCAGTTTGGCAGGGCGACTGTTTTTT. As protein: CASSLAGRLFF.

This chain joins TRBV11-2 and TRBJ2-3, with 8 positions matching TRBD2. V lost 5 bases, J lost 0 bases, and 4 bases stayed unmatched. The CDR3 is 15 amino acids. Germline-derived CDR1 and CDR2 are SGHAT and FQNNGV. CDR3: CASSVSGVSTDTQYF. As DNA, the CDR3 is TGTGCCAGCAGCGTTAGCGGGGTCAGCACAGATACGCAGTATTTT.

The V and J genes are TRBV28 and TRBJ1-5; a possible D gene is TRBD1 (5 bases). The V end was cut by 3 bases, the J end by 2 bases, with 11 bases between. CDR1 MDHEN and CDR2 SYDVKM come from the germline V gene. There are 15 residues in the CDR3. The CDR3 coding sequence is TGTGCCAGCAGTTTGGCCAGGGAGGGCAATCAGCCCCAGCATTTT. Its protein is CASSLAREGNQPQHF.

This clone was counted between two and nine times. The J gene is TRBJ1-5, the V gene TRBV19, with a tentative D call TRBD1 (6 bases). CDR1 and CDR2 (germline): LNHDA, SQIVND (reference sequence). Trimming pared 9 bases from V and 2 bases from J, leaving 14 bases between. The CDR3 loop spans 14 amino acids. CDR3 sequence: CASKQGRGNQPQHF. CDR3 nucleotide sequence: TGTGCCAGCAAACAGGGTCGGGGCAATCAGCCCCAGCATTTT.

The J gene is TRBJ2-7, the V gene TRBV27; 8 bases fit TRBD2. CDR1 MNHEY and CDR2 SMNVEV come from the germline V gene (reference sequence). Trimming took 5 bases from V and 6 from J; bases not matched to a gene: 15. CDR3 size: 16 residues. The CDR3 bases are TGTGCCAGCAGTCTAGAACCCTTTAGCGGGATGAGCGAGCAGTACTTC. Translation gives CASSLEPFSGMSEQYF.

The J gene is TRBJ1-2, the V gene TRBV12-3 or TRBV12-4, with D unclear. V was pared by 6 bases and J by 8 bases, with 10 bases between. The length of the CDR3 is 11 residues. CDR3 nucleotide sequence: TGTGCCAGCAGCAGGATAGTAGGCTACACCTTC. Its translation: CASSRIVGYTF.

This clone was counted between two and nine times. CDR3 nucleotides: TGTGCCAGCAGTTACTGGGTAGGGGGAGGGACTGAAGCTTTCTTT. As protein: CASSYWVGGGTEAFF. V usage is TRBV6-6 and J usage is TRBJ1-1; possibly TRBD1 for D (6 bases). The CDR3 length is 15 residues. Germline V gene lookup returns CDR1 MNHNY and CDR2 SVGAGI (reference sequence). V gave up 1 base and J gave up 5 bases, with 14 bases separating them.

J is TRBJ2-7 and V is TRBV11-2; D might be TRBD1 or TRBD2, each matching 5 bases. The CDR3 has 15 amino acids. Germline CDR1 and CDR2: SGHAT and FQNNGV. Trimming removed 5 bases from V and 2 bases from J, with 16 bases in between. CDR3 loop: CASSPRGRPPYEQYF. The CDR3 DNA reads TGTGCCAGCAGCCCCCGGGGCAGACCCCCCTACGAGCAGTACTTC. Supplemented by reference TRBV11-2 and TRBJ2-7, the full variable domain reads EAGVAQSPRYKIIEKRQSVAFWCNPISGHATLYWYQQILGQGPKLLIQFQNNGVVDDSQLPKDRFSAERLKGVDSTLKIQPAKLEDSAVYLCASSPRGRPPYEQYFGPGTRLTVT.

The rearrangement uses TRBV6-1 and TRBJ1-2; perhaps TRBD1 as D (5 bases). The CDR3 length is 13 residues. In germline, CDR1 is MNHNS, CDR2 SASEGT. V gave up 3 bases and J gave up 8 bases, with 13 bases separating them. For the CDR3, the DNA is TGTGCCAGCAGTGATCGGGGCAGAGGCGGCTACACCTTC. Protein product: CASSDRGRGGYTF.

This chain links TRBV5-5 with TRBJ2-5; the D gene is possibly TRBD1 (6 bases). The CDR3 runs 17 residues. Germline assignment: CDR1 SGHKS and CDR2 YYEKEE (reference sequence). Trimming took 0 bases from V and 4 from J, leaving 19 bases between them. DNA of the CDR3: TGTGCCAGCAGCTTGGTCGGTCCGGGACACCGAGGAGAGACCCAGTACTTC. Protein product: CASSLVGPGHRGETQYF. Full variable domain (rest looked up from reference TRBV5-5 and TRBJ2-5): DAGVTQSPTHLIKTRGQQVTLRCSPISGHKSVSWYQQVLGQGPQFIFQYYEKEERGRGNFPDRFSARQFPNYSSELNVNALLLGDSALYLCASSLVGPGHRGETQYFGPGTRLLVL.

The rearrangement links TRBV4-1 to TRBJ2-7; no clear D. This CDR3 contains 16 residues. Deletions cut 3 bases from V and 5 bases from J, with 20 bases between. CDR1 is MGHRA and CDR2 is YSYEKL in the germline V gene. CDR3 in DNA: TGCGCCAGCAGCCAGACTCCGCCCGGATCTCTAGACGAGCAGTACTTC. Protein product: CASSQTPPGSLDEQYF.

The chain combines TRBV6-5 with TRBJ2-3; D ambiguous. Germline-derived CDR1 and CDR2 are MNHEY and SVGAGI. This CDR3 region has 14 residues. V lost 0 bases and J lost 1, with 5 bases in between. In DNA form, the CDR3 reads TGTGCCAGCAGTTACTCGACTGGCACAGATACGCAGTATTTT. It codes for CASSYSTGTDTQYF.

The chain uses TRBV30 and TRBJ2-2; 7 bases agree with TRBD1. After removal of 7 bases from V and 5 bases from J, the junction contained 4 bases not matched to a gene. CDR3 length: 12 residues. Germline CDR1 and CDR2: GTSNPN and SVGIG (reference sequence). CDR3 in amino acids: CALGQQTGELFF. Written as DNA, the CDR3 is TGTGCCTTGGGACAGCAAACCGGGGAGCTGTTTTTT.

The chain recombines TRBV6-6 with TRBJ2-7; 7 positions agree with TRBD2. V lost 7 bases and J lost 5; bases outside the gene matches: 11. CDR3 length: 14 amino acids. The germline V gene has CDR1 MNHNY and CDR2 SVGAGI (reference sequence). The CDR3 protein is CASTNSVGGNEQYF. CDR3 nucleotide sequence: TGTGCCAGCACCAACTCTGTGGGGGGGAACGAGCAGTACTTC.

The chain is built from TRBV6-6 and TRBJ1-2; no firm D call. Germline V lookup: CDR1 MNHNY, CDR2 SVGAGI (reference sequence). CDR3 length equals 13 residues. The V gene lost 0 bases and the J gene lost 7 bases, with 9 bases spanning the gap. The CDR3 bases are TGTGCCAGCAGTTACTCGGTTGAGGGTGGCTACACCTTC. It specifies CASSYSVEGGYTF.

The rearrangement uses TRBV7-9 and TRBJ2-7; D unclear. CDR3 length: 13 residues. Germline V gene data show CDR1 as SEHNR and CDR2 as FQNEAQ (reference sequence). V shed 6 bases and J shed 0 bases, with 9 bases lying between them. The CDR3 loop reads CASRPSSSYEQYF. CDR3 nucleotide sequence: TGTGCCAGCAGACCAAGCAGCTCCTACGAGCAGTACTTC.

Here the CDR3 DNA reads TGTGCCAGCAGCTTCCCCGACAGTCTCAACACTGAAGCTTTCTTT. Translating gives CASSFPDSLNTEAFF. J is TRBJ1-1 and V is TRBV5-6; TRBD1 might be the D (5 bases). The CDR3 loop spans 15 amino acids. The germline CDR1 and CDR2 sequences are SGHDT and YYEEEE. V was shortened by 2 bases and J by 2 bases, with 13 bases between the two germline ends.